Described below is a single T cell receptor beta chain sequence and its context. Antigen specificity is unknown. This sample was taken from a study of cytomegalovirus exposure and HLA in healthy donors. About the research overall: It was reported in a later analysis that the same platform had been used for the 110 or so validation repertoires as for the 550 to 700 first-cohort repertoires. Study-wide results and limits: Among TCR beta chains, those listed as cytomegalovirus-associated numbered over 150. It was confirmed in vitro that a few of the CMV-associated chains were specific for CMV antigens. Most TCRs appeared rarely, but some public TCRs recurred in many donors.

The CDR3 runs 16 residues. The germline CDR1 and CDR2 sequences are SGHAT and FQNNGV. V lost 5 bases, J lost 2 bases, and 16 bases lay in between. TCRdb's table, derived via immunoSEQ multiplex PCR, lists solely in-frame clones and lacks some. The sample has 97,000 or so clones, approximately 95% seen once; the top ten hold roughly 0.82%. Sequences were obtained from PBMCs. The clonotype was recovered from a young woman in good health and CMV-seronegative. This chain uses TRBV11-2 with TRBJ2-1; no definite D call. The CDR3 region has the DNA TGTGCCAGCAGCCTCTCGGGTGCCGCGACCTACAATGAGCAGTTCTTC. Translated, it gives CASSLSGAATYNEQFF.